The present T cell receptor beta chain was sequenced within a study of Ad26.COV2.S vaccination and SARS-CoV-2 variants. The treatment is: around 19 received Ad26.COV2.S at low or high dose, single or two shots; several received placebo; per-sample allocation not given. Sampling was done on day 63 after the first vaccine or placebo injection. Germline assignment: CDR1 MGHRA and CDR2 YSYEKL. The CDR3 extends over 17 amino acids. V shed 3 bases, J shed 4 bases, and the junction held 6 bases outside the gene matches. As to this clone: The antigen is undetermined.

Produced via immunoSEQ multiplex PCR; TCRdb's table is partial and in-frame only. The sample lists about 450,000 clones; nearly 90% were seen once. Study-level results: Substantial breadth in spike-specific CD8+ and CD4+ T cell responses was reportedly seen after vaccination.

The clonotype originates from a person aged 18 to 65 who received the Ad26.COV2.S COVID-19 vaccine or a placebo. The sample consisted of peripheral blood, taken in a trial of Ad26.COV2.S vaccine versus placebo. This rearrangement joins TRBV4-1 to TRBJ2-5; 15 bases match TRBD2. The CDR3 nucleotides are TGCGCCAGCAGCCAGATCTGGACTAGCGGGAGGGGAGAGACCCAGTACTTC. This codes for CASSQIWTSGRGETQYF.